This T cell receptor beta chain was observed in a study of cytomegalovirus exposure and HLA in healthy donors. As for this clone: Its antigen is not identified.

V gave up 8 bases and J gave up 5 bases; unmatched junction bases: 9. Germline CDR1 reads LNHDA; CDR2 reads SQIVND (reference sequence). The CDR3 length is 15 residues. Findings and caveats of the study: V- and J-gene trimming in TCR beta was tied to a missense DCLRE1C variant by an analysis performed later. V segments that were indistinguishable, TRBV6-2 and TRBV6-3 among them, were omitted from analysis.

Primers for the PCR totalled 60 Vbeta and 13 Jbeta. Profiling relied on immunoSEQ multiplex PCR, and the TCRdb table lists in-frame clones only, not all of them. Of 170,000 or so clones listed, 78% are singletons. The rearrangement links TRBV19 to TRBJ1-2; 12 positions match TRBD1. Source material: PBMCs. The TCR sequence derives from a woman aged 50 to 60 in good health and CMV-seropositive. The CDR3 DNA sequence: TGTGCCAGTTCCGGGACAGGGGGCCCCCCATATGGCTACACCTTC. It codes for CASSGTGGPPYGYTF.